These 25 T cell receptor beta chains were sequenced from one sample in a study of identical twins. TCRdb reanalysed the 5' RACE reads using MiXCR and keeps one entry per CDR3 protein. The sample lists some 200,000 distinct CDR3 sequences; 7.5% were seen once. These records were also assigned to another study, of yellow fever vaccine responses in identical twins.

Sequencing was carried out using memory (CD45RO+) T cells sorted from blood. These TCRs come from a woman between 18 and 29 years old in good health.

The gene calls are TRBV6-4 and TRBJ2-1; D unclear. Germline V lookup: CDR1 MRHNA, CDR2 SNTAGT. V lost 8 bases and J 6 bases, leaving 17 bases between the germline ends. The CDR3 length is 14 residues. The CDR3 loop reads CASAGDGASNEQFF. The CDR3 nucleotides are TGTGCCAGCGCCGGAGACGGAGCCTCCAATGAGCAGTTCTTC.

This clonotype was seen repeatedly, ten times or more. This rearrangement joins TRBV10-3 to TRBJ1-2; 10 bases line up with TRBD1. Germline V lookup: CDR1 ENHRY, CDR2 SYGVKD. The CDR3 sequence is 14 residues long. The V and J ends lost 7 bases and 2 bases, in that order; junction bases with no gene match: 4. Here the CDR3 reads CAINLGQGNYGYTF. The CDR3 nucleotides read TGTGCCATCAACTTGGGACAGGGGAACTATGGCTACACCTTC.

The sample holds a few counts of this clonotype. The chain carries TRBV11-2 and TRBJ2-1, with 7 nucleotides matching TRBD2. CDR1 is SGHAT and CDR2 is FQNNGV in the germline V gene. V lost 8 bases and J lost 3; bases outside the gene matches: 7. The CDR3 is 14 residues long. The chain's CDR3 is CASGPAGSYNEQFF. CDR3 coding DNA: TGTGCCAGCGGCCCAGCGGGAAGCTACAATGAGCAGTTCTTC.

This clonotype was recorded at least ten times. The genes are TRBV5-1 and TRBJ1-4; D gene unclear. Between the trimmed V and J ends, which lost 4 bases and 8 bases, there was a span of 18 bases. Germline CDR1 SGHRS, CDR2 YFSETQ. The CDR3 is made up of 15 amino acids. CDR3 DNA: TGCGCCAGCAGCGGATCTGGGCAGAGAGGCGAAAAACTGTTTTTT. It yields the protein CASSGSGQRGEKLFF.

This clonotype was counted once. The genes are TRBV4-1 and TRBJ2-5; 9 bases match TRBD2. J gave up 5 bases and V 0 bases, and 7 bases lay outside the gene matches. The germline V gene encodes CDR1 MGHRA and CDR2 YSYEKL. CDR3 size: 16 residues. This chain's CDR3 is CASSQEGIAGVETQYF. The CDR3 nucleotides read TGCGCCAGCAGCCAAGAAGGAATAGCGGGAGTGGAGACCCAGTACTTC.

This clonotype has at least ten counts. The chain uses TRBV29-1 and TRBJ2-7; maybe TRBD2 (6 bases). CDR3 size: 13 residues. Trimming removed 4 bases at V and 1 base at J, with 11 bases between. In germline, CDR1 is SQVTM, CDR2 ANQGSEA. The CDR3 DNA follows: TGCAGCGTTGTCCCCGGGACTTCCTACGAGCAGTACTTC. Its protein is CSVVPGTSYEQYF.

This clonotype was counted between two and nine times. This chain uses TRBV11-2 with TRBJ2-5, with D unresolved. Germline V CDR1 and CDR2: SGHAT, FQNNGV. Trimming cost V 1 base and J 9 bases, with 15 bases left between them. The CDR3 consists of 14 residues. Here the CDR3 reads CASSLGRIKDAQYF. The CDR3 region has the DNA TGTGCCAGCAGCTTAGGCCGGATAAAGGATGCCCAGTACTTC. The whole variable domain, filled in from reference TRBV11-2 and TRBJ2-5, reads EAGVAQSPRYKIIEKRQSVAFWCNPISGHATLYWYQQILGQGPKLLIQFQNNGVVDDSQLPKDRFSAERLKGVDSTLKIQPAKLEDSAVYLCASSLGRIKDAQYFGPGTRLLVL.

This clonotype has more than one count but fewer than ten. The chain employs TRBV7-8 and TRBJ1-1; no firm D call. This CDR3 is built from 16 residues. Trimming stripped 1 base from V and 0 bases from J, with 12 bases between. Per the germline V gene, CDR1 is SGHVS and CDR2 is FQNEAQ. In nucleotides, the CDR3 is TGTGCCAGCAGCTTAGGGGCGCAAGCAGTGAACACTGAAGCTTTCTTT. It is translated as CASSLGAQAVNTEAFF.

The J gene is TRBJ1-1, the V gene TRBV6-2 or TRBV6-3; the D is unclear. CDR3 length: 13 amino acids. In germline, CDR1 is MNHEY, CDR2 SVGEGT. With 7 bases removed from V and 3 bases from J, the gap between germline ends came to 12 bases. This chain's CDR3 is CASTRDPYTEAFF. The CDR3 DNA sequence: TGTGCCAGCACCCGCGACCCTTACACTGAAGCTTTCTTT.

On this clonotype: At one of its ends the junction is not consistent with the germline gene, which may arise from a read error. The CDR3: CASSLGRGPPLDF. The CDR3, as DNA: TGCGCCAGCAGCTTGGGGCGGGGTCCCCCTCTCGACTTC. The V and J genes are TRBV5-1 and TRBJ2-5, with a tentative D call TRBD2 (6 bases). Germline V gene data show CDR1 as SGHRS and CDR2 as YFSETQ. The CDR3 extends over 13 amino acids.

The CDR3 region has the DNA TGTGCCAGCAGCCTTCCGGGGGGGGTGGAGACCCAGTACTTC. Residues: CASSLPGGVETQYF. V and J are TRBV7-2 and TRBJ2-5; 8 bases line up with TRBD2. This CDR3 contains 14 residues. The V gene end was trimmed by 5 bases and the J gene end by 5 bases; junction bases not matched to a gene: 7. Per germline, CDR1 SGHTA and CDR2 FQGNSA. The full variable domain, with the rest looked up from reference TRBV7-2 and TRBJ2-5, is GAGVSQSPSNKVTEKGKDVELRCDPISGHTALYWYRQSLGQGLEFLIYFQGNSAPDKSGLPSDRFSAERTGGSVSTLTIQRTQQEDSAVYLCASSLPGGVETQYFGPGTRLLVL.

This clonotype was seen many times. The chain links TRBV5-1 to TRBJ1-2, with D possibly matching TRBD1 (5 bases). Per germline, CDR1 SGHRS and CDR2 YFSETQ. The V end lost 0 bases, the J end lost 2 bases, and 11 bases lay between the germline ends. There are 15 residues in the CDR3. The CDR3 region is CASSLERGGNYGYTF. The CDR3, as DNA: TGCGCCAGCAGCTTGGAGAGGGGTGGAAACTATGGCTACACCTTC.

Ten or more counts support this clonotype. The J gene is TRBJ2-7, the V gene TRBV5-1; no clear D gene. The CDR3 totals 13 residues. V dropped 0 bases and J dropped 5 bases, with 9 bases sitting between them. Per the germline V gene, CDR1 is SGHRS and CDR2 is YFSETQ. CDR3 protein: CASSLGFGDEQYF. The CDR3 DNA is TGCGCCAGCAGCTTGGGATTTGGGGACGAGCAGTACTTC.

The table lists this clonotype with a few counts. The rearrangement links TRBV7-8 to TRBJ2-7; D not certain. CDR3 length: 13 residues. V lost 8 bases and J lost 3, with 14 bases in between. CDR1 and CDR2 from the germline V gene are SGHVS and FQNEAQ. DNA of the CDR3: TGTGCCAGCCGCTCTGACACACTCTACGAGCAGTACTTC. The encoded protein is CASRSDTLYEQYF.

The CDR3 DNA follows: TGTGCCAGCAGTTGGAAAAACATTCAGTACTTC. It yields the protein CASSWKNIQYF. This chain links TRBV3-1 with TRBJ2-4, with unresolved D. This CDR3 region has 11 residues. CDR1 and CDR2 from the germline V gene are LGHDT and YNNKEL (reference sequence). Trimming took 6 bases from V and 4 from J, leaving 4 bases between them.

There are many counts of this clonotype. The rearrangement links TRBV7-2 to TRBJ2-2; the D gene could be TRBD1 or TRBD2 (6 bases each). V dropped 4 bases and J dropped 7 bases, with 10 bases sitting between them. CDR1 is SGHTA, CDR2 FQGNSA, per germline. The CDR3 consists of 13 residues. CDR3 protein: CASSSKGGGELFF. The CDR3 nucleotides are TGTGCCAGCAGCTCCAAGGGGGGCGGGGAGCTGTTTTTT.

V is TRBV25-1 and J is TRBJ2-2, with TRBD2 matching over 7 bases. Per the germline V gene, CDR1 is MGHDK and CDR2 is SYGVNS. V shed 6 bases, J shed 0 bases, and the junction held 10 bases outside the gene matches. The CDR3 runs 17 residues. The CDR3 reads CASSLNGEGPNTGELFF. In nucleotides, the CDR3 is TGTGCCAGCAGCCTAAACGGGGAGGGTCCGAACACCGGGGAGCTGTTTTTT.

This clonotype appeared many times. This rearrangement joins TRBV29-1 to TRBJ2-2, with 7 bases that match TRBD1. The CDR3 loop spans 14 amino acids. V gave up 6 bases and J gave up 3 bases; unmatched junction bases: 7. From germline, CDR1 is SQVTM and CDR2 ANQGSEA. Here the CDR3 DNA reads TGCAGCGTCAAACCCGACAGGGACACCGGGGAGCTGTTTTTT. This sequence encodes CSVKPDRDTGELFF.

This clonotype has a count of ten or more. V and J are TRBV5-1 and TRBJ2-1; D may correspond to TRBD1 or TRBD2 (7 bases each). CDR1 is SGHRS, CDR2 YFSETQ, per germline. The CDR3 is 13 amino acids. Trimming took 2 bases from V and 7 from J, leaving 10 bases between them. This CDR3 reads CASSFQGGNEQFF. The DNA for the CDR3 is TGCGCCAGCAGCTTTCAGGGGGGGAATGAGCAGTTCTTC.

The chain uses TRBV20-1 and TRBJ2-3, with 11 bases that match TRBD2. This CDR3 has 17 amino acids. The V and J ends lost 0 bases and 2 bases, in that order; junction bases with no gene match: 7. Germline CDR1 reads DFQATT; CDR2 reads SNEGSKA (reference sequence). This chain's CDR3 is CSARDRVAGGFTDTQYF. CDR3 bases: TGCAGTGCTAGAGATCGGGTAGCGGGGGGGTTCACAGATACGCAGTATTTT.

This clonotype was observed a handful of times. The V and J genes are TRBV20-1 and TRBJ2-2; D may be TRBD1 (6 bases). V lost 4 bases and J 3 bases, leaving 15 bases between the germline ends. Germline V lookup: CDR1 DFQATT, CDR2 SNEGSKA (reference sequence). This CDR3 has 15 residues. The CDR3 nucleotides read TGCAGTGCTAAAACCGACAGGCTTCACACCGGGGAGCTGTTTTTT. It specifies CSAKTDRLHTGELFF.

There are many counts of this clonotype. The genes are TRBV7-9 and TRBJ2-1; D may be TRBD2 (6 bases). Germline lookup yields CDR1 SEHNR and CDR2 FQNEAQ (reference sequence). Between the trimmed V and J ends, which lost 4 bases and 1 base, there was a span of 11 bases. The CDR3 is made up of 15 amino acids. As DNA, the CDR3 is TGTGCCAGCAGCTCCTCCGGGACTTCCTACAATGAGCAGTTCTTC. Translating gives CASSSSGTSYNEQFF.

This clonotype has just a few counts. The genes are TRBV7-9 and TRBJ2-2; possibly TRBD2 for D (6 bases). The germline V gene has CDR1 SEHNR and CDR2 FQNEAQ (reference sequence). Trimming took 5 bases from V and 2 from J, leaving 15 bases between them. CDR3 size: 16 residues. The CDR3 loop reads CASSGGTERNTGELFF. The CDR3 nucleotides are TGTGCCAGCAGCGGCGGGACCGAAAGAAACACCGGGGAGCTGTTTTTT.

This clonotype has a handful of counts. J is TRBJ2-2 and V is TRBV5-6; 8 nucleotides line up with TRBD1. From germline, CDR1 is SGHDT and CDR2 YYEEEE. V shed 4 bases, J shed 5 bases, and the junction held 4 bases outside the gene matches. This CDR3 region has 14 residues. CDR3 sequence: CASSRTGRTGELFF. The CDR3 coding sequence is TGTGCCAGCAGCCGGACAGGGAGGACCGGGGAGCTGTTTTTT.

This clonotype appeared many times. The CDR3 loop is CASSLGGTRFYNEQFF. The CDR3 DNA reads TGTGCCAGCAGTTTAGGGGGGACACGTTTCTACAATGAGCAGTTCTTC. The chain links TRBV12-3 or TRBV12-4 to TRBJ2-1; tentative D call: TRBD1 (6 bases). CDR3 length: 16 residues. The ends were cut back, 1 base at V and 3 bases at J, with 13 bases in the middle.